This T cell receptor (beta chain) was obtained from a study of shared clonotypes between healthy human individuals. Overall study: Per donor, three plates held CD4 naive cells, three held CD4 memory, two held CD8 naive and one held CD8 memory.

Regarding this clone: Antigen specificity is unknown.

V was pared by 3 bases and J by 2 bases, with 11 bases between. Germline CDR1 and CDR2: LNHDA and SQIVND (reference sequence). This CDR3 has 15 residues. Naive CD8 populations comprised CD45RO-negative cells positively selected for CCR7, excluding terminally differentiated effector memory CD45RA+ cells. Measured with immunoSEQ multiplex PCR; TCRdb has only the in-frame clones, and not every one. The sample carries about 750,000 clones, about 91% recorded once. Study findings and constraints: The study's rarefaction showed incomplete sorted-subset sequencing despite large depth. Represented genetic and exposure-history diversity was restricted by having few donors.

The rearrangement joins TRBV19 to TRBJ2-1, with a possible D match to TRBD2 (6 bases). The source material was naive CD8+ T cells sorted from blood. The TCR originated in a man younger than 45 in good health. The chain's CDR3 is CASSIRGSAYNEQFF. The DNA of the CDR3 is TGTGCCAGTAGTATTCGGGGGAGCGCCTACAATGAGCAGTTCTTC.